One sample yielded the 7 T cell receptor beta chains listed below, sequenced in a study of blood T cell repertoires in COVID-19. Measured with immunoSEQ multiplex PCR; TCRdb has only the in-frame clones, and not every one. This sample has about 100,000 clones, with 85% to 95% found just once. The sample taken for sequencing was peripheral blood. The receptor set was obtained from a man aged 45-60 years with active COVID-19.

The genes are TRBV27 and TRBJ2-7, with TRBD2 matching over 8 bases. Germline loops: CDR1 MNHEY, CDR2 SMNVEV (reference sequence). The CDR3 covers 14 residues. V dropped 2 bases and J dropped 6; count of bases not matched to a gene: 6. The CDR3 region has the DNA TGTGCCAGCAGTTTAGGAGCGGGAGACGTCGAGCAGTACTTC. Its translation: CASSLGAGDVEQYF.

CDR3 DNA: TGTGCCAGCAGCGCAGGGACTAGCGGGAACTCCTACAATGAGCAGTTCTTC. Translation gives CASSAGTSGNSYNEQFF. The rearrangement links TRBV13 to TRBJ2-1, with 13 bases matching TRBD2. Germline V gene sequence: CDR1 PRHDT, CDR2 FYEKMQ (reference sequence). The CDR3 spans 17 residues. V lost 5 bases to trimming and J lost 0 bases; unmatched junction nucleotides: 4. Combining the CDR3 with reference TRBV13 and TRBJ2-1 gives the whole variable domain AAGVIQSPRHLIKEKRETATLKCYPIPRHDTVYWYQQGPGQDPQFLISFYEKMQSDKGSIPDRFSAQQFSDYHSELNMSSLELGDSALYFCASSAGTSGNSYNEQFFGPGTRLTVL.

Only one count was recorded for this clone. The V and J genes are TRBV3-1 (or the pseudogene TRBV3-2) and TRBJ2-7; 9 nucleotides agree with TRBD1. The length of the CDR3 is 15 residues. The J segment lost 3 bases and the V segment lost 1 base, leaving 4 bases of the junction unmatched. Germline loops: CDR1 LGHDT, CDR2 YNNKEL (reference sequence). As DNA, the CDR3 is TGTGCCAGCAGCCAAGGGTGGACAGGGGACTACGAGCAGTACTTC. Its translation is CASSQGWTGDYEQYF.

V is TRBV2 and J is TRBJ1-3; tentatively, D is TRBD1 (5 bases). V was shortened by 8 bases and J by 4 bases, with 18 bases between the two germline ends. The germline CDR1 and CDR2 sequences are SNHLY and FYNNEI. The CDR3 runs 15 residues. CDR3 nucleotides: TGTGCCAGCTTGGGGGGTCGCCGGGGAGGAAACACCATATATTTT. It is translated as CASLGGRRGGNTIYF.

This chain connects TRBV12-5 to TRBJ2-2; no firm D call. The germline V and J ends were trimmed by 1 base and 2 bases, with 11 bases remaining between them. This CDR3 is 16 amino acids long. Germline assignment: CDR1 LGHNT and CDR2 FRNRAP. The CDR3 reads CASGLATTTNTGELFF. The CDR3 region has the DNA TGTGCTAGTGGTTTGGCCACCACCACTAACACCGGGGAGCTGTTTTTT.

This clone was picked up one time. DNA for the CDR3: TGTGCCAGCAGTTACTCGAGGGACAGGGGAGATGCTTTCTTT. Protein sequence: CASSYSRDRGDAFF. The V and J genes are TRBV6-5 and TRBJ1-1; 10 positions agree with TRBD1. Germline trimming cut 0 bases from V and 11 bases from J; bases unmatched to any gene: 6. Germline V CDR1 and CDR2: MNHEY, SVGAGI. This CDR3 comprises 14 residues.

The chain carries TRBV7-9 and TRBJ2-5; the D gene is possibly TRBD1 (6 bases). Trimming removed 1 base from V and 5 bases from J, with 20 bases in between. The CDR3 is made up of 17 amino acids. Germline CDR1 SEHNR, CDR2 FQNEAQ (reference sequence). Here the CDR3 reads CASSLGGPKGNTETQYF. CDR3 coding DNA: TGTGCCAGCAGCTTAGGGGGGCCCAAAGGGAACACCGAGACCCAGTACTTC.